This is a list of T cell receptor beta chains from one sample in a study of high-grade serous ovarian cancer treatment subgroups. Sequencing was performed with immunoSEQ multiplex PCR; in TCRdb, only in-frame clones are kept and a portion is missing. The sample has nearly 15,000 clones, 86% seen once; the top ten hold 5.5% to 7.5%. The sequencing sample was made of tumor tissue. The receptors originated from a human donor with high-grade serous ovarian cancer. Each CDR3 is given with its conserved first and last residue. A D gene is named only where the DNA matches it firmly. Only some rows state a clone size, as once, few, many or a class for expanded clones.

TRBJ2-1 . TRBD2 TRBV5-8 CASSLGLAGVYEQFF TGTGCCAGCAGCTTGGGACTAGCGGGGGTGTATGAGCAGTTCTTC
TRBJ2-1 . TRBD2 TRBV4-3 CASSQGTSGGGNEQFF TGCGCCAGCAGCCAAGGGACTAGCGGGGGGGGTAATGAGCAGTTCTTC
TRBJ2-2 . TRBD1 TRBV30 CAWDRVRTGELFF TGTGCCTGGGACAGGGTTCGCACCGGGGAGCTGTTTTTT
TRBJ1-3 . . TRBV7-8 CASSLALLGEGPNTIYF TGTGCCAGCAGCTTAGCGCTGTTAGGGGAAGGACCAAACACCATATATTTT
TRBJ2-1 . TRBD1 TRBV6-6 CASRPGQGFNEQFF TGTGCCAGCAGGCCGGGACAGGGCTTTAATGAGCAGTTCTTC
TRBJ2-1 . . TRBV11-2 CASRPDSYNEQFF TGTGCCAGCAGACCGGACAGCTACAATGAGCAGTTCTTC
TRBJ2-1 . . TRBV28 CASNLTIYNEQFF TGTGCCAGCAACTTGACAATCTACAATGAGCAGTTCTTC
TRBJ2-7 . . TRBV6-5 CASSRAGSYEQYF TGTGCCAGCAGTCGGGCGGGGTCCTACGAGCAGTACTTC
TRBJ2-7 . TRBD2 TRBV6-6 CASSPGLALYEQYF TGTGCCAGCAGTCCGGGACTAGCGCTCTACGAGCAGTACTTC
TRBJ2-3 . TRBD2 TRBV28 CASRPSSSGGTHTQYF TGTGCCAGCAGACCCTCGTCCAGCGGGGGGACCCATACGCAGTATTTT
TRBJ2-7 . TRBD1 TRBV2 CASSTFRQGFDEQYF TGTGCCAGCAGCACCTTCCGACAGGGTTTCGACGAGCAGTACTTC
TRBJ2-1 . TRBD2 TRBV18 CASSPSASGDNEQFF TGTGCCAGCTCACCAAGCGCTAGCGGGGACAATGAGCAGTTCTTC
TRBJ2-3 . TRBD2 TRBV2 CASSKLSGDTDTQYF TGTGCCAGCAGTAAACTCAGCGGGGACACAGATACGCAGTATTTT
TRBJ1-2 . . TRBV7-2 CASSFQGASNYGYTF TGTGCCAGCAGCTTTCAGGGAGCAAGTAACTATGGCTACACCTTC
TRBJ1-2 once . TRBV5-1 CASSLEIRGGYTF TGCGCCAGCAGCTTGGAAATCAGGGGTGGCTACACCTTC
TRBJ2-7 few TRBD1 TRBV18 CASSPLGTGSYEQYF TGTGCCAGCTCACCACTAGGGACAGGCTCCTACGAGCAGTACTTC
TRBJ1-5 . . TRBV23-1 CASNLWSHSNQPQHF TGCGCCAGCAATCTTTGGAGCCATAGCAATCAGCCCCAGCATTTT
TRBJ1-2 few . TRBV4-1 CASSQSGLSDGYTF TGCGCCAGCAGCCAATCCGGCCTGTCGGATGGCTACACCTTC
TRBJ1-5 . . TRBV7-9 CASSLDREAQPQHF TGTGCCAGCAGCTTAGATAGGGAGGCTCAGCCCCAGCATTTT
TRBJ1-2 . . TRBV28 CASVRGGNYGYTF TGTGCCAGCGTCAGGGGAGGTAACTATGGCTACACCTTC
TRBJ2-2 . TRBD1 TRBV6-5 CASSSGQGTGELFF TGTGCCAGCAGTTCAGGACAGGGGACCGGGGAGCTGTTTTTT
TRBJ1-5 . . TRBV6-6 CASSPKSTATNQPQHF TGTGCCAGCAGTCCGAAATCGACCGCCACAAATCAGCCCCAGCATTTT
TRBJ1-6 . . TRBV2 CASSVEHKAGRPKSLHF TGTGCCAGCAGTGTAGAGCACAAAGCGGGACGGCCGAAATCCCTCCACTTT
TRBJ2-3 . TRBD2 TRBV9 CASSNDRLAGGYTQYF TGTGCCAGCAGCAACGACCGACTAGCGGGGGGCTATACGCAGTATTTT
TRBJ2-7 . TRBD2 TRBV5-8 CASSSMPGTSDLLTYEQYF TGTGCCAGCAGCTCGATGCCCGGGACTAGCGACCTCCTGACCTACGAGCAGTACTTC
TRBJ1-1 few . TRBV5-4 CASSLEGGLTEAFF TGTGCCAGCAGCTTGGAGGGGGGGCTCACTGAAGCTTTCTTT
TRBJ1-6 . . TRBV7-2 CASSLASITPLHF TGTGCCAGCAGCTTAGCCTCCATTACACCCCTCCACTTT
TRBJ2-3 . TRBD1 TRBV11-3 CASSLGGTGDTDTQYF TGTGCCAGCAGCTTAGGGGGGACAGGGGATACAGATACGCAGTATTTT
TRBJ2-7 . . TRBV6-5 CASRDSRDEQYF TGTGCCAGCAGGGACTCTAGAGACGAGCAGTACTTC
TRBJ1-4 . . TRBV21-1 CASSIPPGTPKEANEKLFF TGTGCCAGCAGCATTCCTCCCGGGACACCGAAGGAGGCTAATGAAAAACTGTTTTTT
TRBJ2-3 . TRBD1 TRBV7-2 CASSAGQVSDTQYF TGTGCCAGCAGCGCCGGACAGGTGTCAGATACGCAGTATTTT
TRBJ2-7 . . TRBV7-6 CASSLSIGYSYEQYF TGTGCCAGCAGCTTAAGCATCGGATACTCCTACGAGCAGTACTTC
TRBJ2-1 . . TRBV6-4 CASSDSYRPSEQFF TGTGCCAGCAGTGACTCATACCGGCCTAGTGAGCAGTTCTTC